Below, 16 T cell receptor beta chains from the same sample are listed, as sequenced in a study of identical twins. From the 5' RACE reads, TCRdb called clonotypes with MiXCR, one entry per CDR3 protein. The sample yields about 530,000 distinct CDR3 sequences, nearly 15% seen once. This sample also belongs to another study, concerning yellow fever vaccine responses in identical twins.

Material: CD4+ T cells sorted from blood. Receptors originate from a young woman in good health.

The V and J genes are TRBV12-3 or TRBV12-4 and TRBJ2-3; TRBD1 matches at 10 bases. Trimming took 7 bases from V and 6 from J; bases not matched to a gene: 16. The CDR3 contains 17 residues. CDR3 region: CASTRGVTGGIFDTQYF. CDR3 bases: TGTGCCAGCACTAGGGGGGTGACAGGGGGCATATTTGATACGCAGTATTTT.

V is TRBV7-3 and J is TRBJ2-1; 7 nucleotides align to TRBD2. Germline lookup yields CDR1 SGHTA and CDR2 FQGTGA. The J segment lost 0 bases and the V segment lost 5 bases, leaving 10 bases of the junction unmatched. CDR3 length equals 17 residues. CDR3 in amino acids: CASSPSGNVASYNEQFF. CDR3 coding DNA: TGTGCCAGCAGCCCAAGCGGGAACGTAGCCTCCTACAATGAGCAGTTCTTC. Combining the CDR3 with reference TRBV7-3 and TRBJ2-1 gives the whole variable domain GAGVSQTPSNKVTEKGKYVELRCDPISGHTALYWYRQSLGQGPEFLIYFQGTGAADDSGLPNDRFFAVRPEGSVSTLKIQRTERGDSAVYLCASSPSGNVASYNEQFFGPGTRLTVL.

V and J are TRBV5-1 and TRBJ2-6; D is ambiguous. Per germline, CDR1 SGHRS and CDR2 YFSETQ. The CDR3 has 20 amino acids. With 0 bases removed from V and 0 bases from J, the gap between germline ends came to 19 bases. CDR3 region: CASSLVVAAIPISGANVLTF. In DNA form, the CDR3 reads TGCGCCAGCAGCTTGGTTGTGGCAGCCATACCCATCTCTGGGGCCAACGTCCTGACTTTC.

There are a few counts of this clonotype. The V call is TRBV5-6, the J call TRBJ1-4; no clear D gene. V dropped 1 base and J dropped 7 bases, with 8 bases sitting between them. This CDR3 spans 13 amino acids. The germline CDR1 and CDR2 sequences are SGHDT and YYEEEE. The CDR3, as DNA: TGTGCCAGCAGCTTGAAGCCAGGTGAAAAACTGTTTTTT. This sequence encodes CASSLKPGEKLFF. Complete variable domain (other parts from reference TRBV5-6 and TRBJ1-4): DAGVTQSPTHLIKTRGQQVTLRCSPKSGHDTVSWYQQALGQGPQFIFQYYEEEERQRGNFPDRFSGHQFPNYSSELNVNALLLGDSALYLCASSLKPGEKLFFGSGTQLSVL.

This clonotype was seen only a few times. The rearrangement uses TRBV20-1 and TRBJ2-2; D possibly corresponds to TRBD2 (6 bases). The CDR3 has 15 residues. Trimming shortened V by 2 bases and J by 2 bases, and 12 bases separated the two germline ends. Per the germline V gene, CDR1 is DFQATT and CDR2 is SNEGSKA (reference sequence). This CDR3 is CSARSGTDNTGELFF. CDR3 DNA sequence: TGCAGTGCTAGATCCGGGACTGACAACACCGGGGAGCTGTTTTTT.

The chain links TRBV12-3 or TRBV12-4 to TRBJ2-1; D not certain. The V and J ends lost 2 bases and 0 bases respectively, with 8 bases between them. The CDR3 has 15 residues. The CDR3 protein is CASSLIQSSYNEQFF. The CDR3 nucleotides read TGTGCCAGCAGTTTAATCCAGAGCTCCTACAATGAGCAGTTCTTC.

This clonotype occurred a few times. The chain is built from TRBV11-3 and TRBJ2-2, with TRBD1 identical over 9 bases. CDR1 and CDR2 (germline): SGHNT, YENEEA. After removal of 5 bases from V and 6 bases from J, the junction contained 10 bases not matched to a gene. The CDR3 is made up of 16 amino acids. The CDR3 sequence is CASSPRPGQGPGELFF. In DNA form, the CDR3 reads TGTGCCAGCAGCCCCCGTCCGGGACAGGGACCCGGGGAGCTGTTTTTT.

CDR3 in amino acids: CASSLVGPKSMNTEAFF. CDR3 DNA sequence: TGCGCCAGCAGCTTGGTTGGGCCGAAGTCCATGAACACTGAAGCTTTCTTT. The chain employs TRBV5-1 and TRBJ1-1; D is undetermined. This CDR3 region has 17 residues. Germline CDR1 and CDR2: SGHRS and YFSETQ. The ends were cut back, 0 bases at V and 0 bases at J, with 15 bases in the middle.

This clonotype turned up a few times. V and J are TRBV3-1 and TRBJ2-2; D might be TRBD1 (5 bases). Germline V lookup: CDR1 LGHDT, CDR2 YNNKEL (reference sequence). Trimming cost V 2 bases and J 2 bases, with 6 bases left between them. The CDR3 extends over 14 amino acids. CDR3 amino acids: CASSQQGNTGELFF. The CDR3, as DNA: TGTGCCAGCAGCCAACAGGGTAACACCGGGGAGCTGTTTTTT.

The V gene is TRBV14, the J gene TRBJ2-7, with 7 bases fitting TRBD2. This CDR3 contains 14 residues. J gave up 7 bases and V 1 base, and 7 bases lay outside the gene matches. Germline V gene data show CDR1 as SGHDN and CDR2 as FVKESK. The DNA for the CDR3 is TGTGCCAGCAGCCAAGTCCGGGGGAGGGGAGAGCAGTACTTC. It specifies CASSQVRGRGEQYF.

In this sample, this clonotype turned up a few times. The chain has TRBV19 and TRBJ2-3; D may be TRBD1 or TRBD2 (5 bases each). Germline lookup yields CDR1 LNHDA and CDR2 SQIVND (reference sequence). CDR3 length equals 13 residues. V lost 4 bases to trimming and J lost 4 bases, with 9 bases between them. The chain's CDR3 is CASSRGAPDTQYF. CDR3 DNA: TGTGCCAGTAGTAGAGGGGCACCAGATACGCAGTATTTT.

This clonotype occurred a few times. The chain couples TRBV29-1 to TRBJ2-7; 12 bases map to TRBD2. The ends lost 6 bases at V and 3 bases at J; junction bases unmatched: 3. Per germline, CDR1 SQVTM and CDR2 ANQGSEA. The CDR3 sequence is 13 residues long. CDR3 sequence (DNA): TGCAGCGTCAGACTAGCGGGAGACTACGAGCAGTACTTC. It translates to CSVRLAGDYEQYF.

This CDR3 is CASSAGTGIDIQYF. The CDR3 DNA follows: TGTGCCAGCAGTGCCGGGACAGGGATAGACATTCAGTACTTC. This rearrangement joins TRBV28 to TRBJ2-4, with 9 bases identical to TRBD1. V lost 5 bases and J lost 8; bases outside the gene matches: 7. The CDR3 spans 14 residues. Germline assignment: CDR1 MDHEN and CDR2 SYDVKM.

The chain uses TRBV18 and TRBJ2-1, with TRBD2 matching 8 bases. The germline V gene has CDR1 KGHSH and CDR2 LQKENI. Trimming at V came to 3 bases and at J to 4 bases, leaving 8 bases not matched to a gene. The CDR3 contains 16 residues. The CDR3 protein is CASSPRLIAGYNEQFF. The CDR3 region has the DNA TGTGCCAGCTCACCTCGATTGATAGCGGGGTACAATGAGCAGTTCTTC.

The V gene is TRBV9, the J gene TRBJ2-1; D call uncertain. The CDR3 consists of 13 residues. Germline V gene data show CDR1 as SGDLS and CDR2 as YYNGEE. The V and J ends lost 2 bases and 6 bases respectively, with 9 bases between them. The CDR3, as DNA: TGTGCCAGCAGCGTGGGCAGCCTCAATGAGCAGTTCTTC. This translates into CASSVGSLNEQFF. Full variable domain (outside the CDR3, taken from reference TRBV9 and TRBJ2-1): DSGVTQTPKHLITATGQRVTLRCSPRSGDLSVYWYQQSLDQGLQFLIQYYNGEERAKGNILERFSAQQFPDLHSELNLSSLELGDSALYFCASSVGSLNEQFFGPGTRLTVL.

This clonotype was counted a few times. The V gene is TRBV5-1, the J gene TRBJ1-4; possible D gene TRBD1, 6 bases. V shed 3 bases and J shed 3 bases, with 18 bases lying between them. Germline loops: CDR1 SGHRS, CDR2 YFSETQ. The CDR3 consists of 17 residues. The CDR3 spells CASSSHPRGRANEKLFF. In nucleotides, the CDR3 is TGCGCCAGCAGCTCCCACCCCAGGGGACGGGCTAATGAAAAACTGTTTTTT.